This TCR beta chain was identified during a study of blood T cells in healthy people across ages. Study-wide results and limits: It was the long-lived donors that had more naive CD4+ cells and higher diversity than aged donors.

PCR was performed a second time for roughly 6 to 12 cycles using a sample-barcoded 5' primer and a J-beta primer mix. Individual samples furnished no less than 2.5 million CDR3-containing paired-end reads apiece. TCRdb processed the 5' RACE reads anew with MiXCR; each CDR3 protein has one entry. The sample lists 1.5 million to 2 million distinct CDR3 sequences, about 28% occurring once. Researchers isolated at least 7 million PBMCs per sample. Germline CDR1 is MGHDK and CDR2 is SYGVNS. V gave up 5 bases and J gave up 4 bases; unmatched junction bases: 5. The CDR3 is 16 residues long. A few counts support this clonotype. Its antigen remains unidentified.

Sequencing was done on a sample of blood. This TCR came from a woman aged 30 to 39 in good health. The V gene is TRBV25-1, the J gene TRBJ2-1; 13 nucleotides line up with TRBD2. The CDR3 DNA follows: TGTGCCAGCAGTAAACGGGGACTAGCGGGGTACAATGAGCAGTTCTTC. Its protein is CASSKRGLAGYNEQFF.